This T cell receptor (beta chain) was observed in a study of T cell responses to AZD1222 COVID-19 vaccine. Data came from immunoSEQ multiplex PCR; TCRdb stores just in-frame clones and leaves some out. The table lists approximately 100,000 clones, 90% of them singletons. Worth noting for this clone: What it binds is unknown. A read error may account for a junction end that differs from germline.

The V gene's germline CDR1 is SGHTA and CDR2 FQGNSA. The CDR3 consists of 13 residues. Second-dose timings of about 4 or about 12 weeks were pooled. Findings and limits, study-wide: A mostly white British donor set with more females was recruited, and clonal diversity was possibly underestimated. Spike was spanned by vaccine-associated CD4 TCRs, which were dominant at 160-218 and 743-854.

This specimen was peripheral blood, taken 28 days after the second AZD1222 dose. The TCR was taken from an adult who received the AZD1222 COVID-19 vaccine. The V and J genes are TRBV7-2 and TRBJ2-1; 8 nucleotides agree with TRBD2. CDR3 bases: TGTGCCAGCAGCTCGCGTAAGGATAGCGGGGATCTCTTC. It specifies CASSSRKDSGDLF.